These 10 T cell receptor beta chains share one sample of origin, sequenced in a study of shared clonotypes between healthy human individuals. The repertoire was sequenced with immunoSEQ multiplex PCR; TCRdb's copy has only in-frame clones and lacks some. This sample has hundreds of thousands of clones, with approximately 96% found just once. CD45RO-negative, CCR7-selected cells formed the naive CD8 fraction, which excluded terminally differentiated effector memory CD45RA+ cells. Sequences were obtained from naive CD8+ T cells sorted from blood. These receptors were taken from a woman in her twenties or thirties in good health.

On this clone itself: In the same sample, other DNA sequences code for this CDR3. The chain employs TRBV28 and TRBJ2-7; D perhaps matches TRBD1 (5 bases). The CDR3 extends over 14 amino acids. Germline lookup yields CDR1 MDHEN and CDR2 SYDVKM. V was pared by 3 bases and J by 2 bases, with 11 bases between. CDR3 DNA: TGTGCCAGCAGTTTGGCAGGGAATACCTACGAGCAGTACTTC. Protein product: CASSLAGNTYEQYF.

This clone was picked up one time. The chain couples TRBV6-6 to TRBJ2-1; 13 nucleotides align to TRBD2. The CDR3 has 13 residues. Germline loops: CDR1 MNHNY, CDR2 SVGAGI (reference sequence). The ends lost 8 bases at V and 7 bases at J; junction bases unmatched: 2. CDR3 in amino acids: CASSTSGRNEQFF. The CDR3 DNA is TGTGCCAGCTCGACTAGCGGGAGGAATGAGCAGTTCTTC.

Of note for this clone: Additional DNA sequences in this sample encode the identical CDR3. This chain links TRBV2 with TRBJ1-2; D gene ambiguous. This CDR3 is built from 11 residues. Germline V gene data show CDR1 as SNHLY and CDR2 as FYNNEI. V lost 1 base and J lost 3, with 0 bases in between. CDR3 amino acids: CASSEDYGYTF. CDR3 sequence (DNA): TGTGCCAGCAGTGAAGACTATGGCTACACCTTC.

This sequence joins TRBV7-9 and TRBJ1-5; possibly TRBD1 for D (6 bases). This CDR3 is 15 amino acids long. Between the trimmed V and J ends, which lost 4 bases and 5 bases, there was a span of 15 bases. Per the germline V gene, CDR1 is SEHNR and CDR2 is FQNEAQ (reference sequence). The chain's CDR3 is CASSSGGNGDQPQHF. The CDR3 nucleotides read TGTGCCAGCAGCTCCGGGGGCAATGGAGATCAGCCCCAGCATTTT.

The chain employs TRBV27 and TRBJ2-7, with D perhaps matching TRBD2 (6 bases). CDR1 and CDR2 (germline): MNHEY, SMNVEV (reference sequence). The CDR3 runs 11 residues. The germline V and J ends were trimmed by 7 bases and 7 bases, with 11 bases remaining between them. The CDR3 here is CASMSGREQYF. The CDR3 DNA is TGTGCCAGCATGAGTGGGAGGGAGCAGTACTTC.

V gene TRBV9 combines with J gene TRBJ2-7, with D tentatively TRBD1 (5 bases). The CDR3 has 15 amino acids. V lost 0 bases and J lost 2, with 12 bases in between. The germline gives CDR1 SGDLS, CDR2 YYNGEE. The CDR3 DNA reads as TGTGCCAGCAGCGTAGGGGCAGGGTGGGCCTACGAGCAGTACTTC. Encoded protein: CASSVGAGWAYEQYF.

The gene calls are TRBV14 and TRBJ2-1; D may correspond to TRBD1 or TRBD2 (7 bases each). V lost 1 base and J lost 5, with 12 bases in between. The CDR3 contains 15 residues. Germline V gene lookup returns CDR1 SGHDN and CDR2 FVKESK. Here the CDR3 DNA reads TGTGCCAGCAGCCAAGGCAGGGGGGGTAACAATGAGCAGTTCTTC. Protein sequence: CASSQGRGGNNEQFF.

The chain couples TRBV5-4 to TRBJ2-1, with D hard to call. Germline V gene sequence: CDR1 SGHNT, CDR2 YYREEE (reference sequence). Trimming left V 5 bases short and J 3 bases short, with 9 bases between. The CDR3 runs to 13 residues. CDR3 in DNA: TGTGCCAGCAGAAGTGGAGACTACAATGAGCAGTTCTTC. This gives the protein CASRSGDYNEQFF.

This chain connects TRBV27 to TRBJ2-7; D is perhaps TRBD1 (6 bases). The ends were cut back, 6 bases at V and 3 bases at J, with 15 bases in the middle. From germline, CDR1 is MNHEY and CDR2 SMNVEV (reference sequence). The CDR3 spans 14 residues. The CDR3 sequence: CASSPRGAVYEQYF. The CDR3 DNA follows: TGTGCCAGCAGCCCCAGGGGAGCGGTCTACGAGCAGTACTTC.

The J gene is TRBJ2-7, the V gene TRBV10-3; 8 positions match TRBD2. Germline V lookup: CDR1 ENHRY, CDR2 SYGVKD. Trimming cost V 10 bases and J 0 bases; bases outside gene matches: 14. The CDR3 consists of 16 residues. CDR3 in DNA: TGTGCCACCGGGGGGGGCAGGGCGGAAAGCTCCTACGAGCAGTACTTC. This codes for CATGGGRAESSYEQYF.